This entry concerns a single T cell receptor beta chain. These data originate in a study of blood T cell repertoires in COVID-19. Study context: Samples of COVID-19 (acute and convalescent) were obtained from the United States, Italy and Spain. Sources were T cells, B-cell-depleted T cells, or PBMCs; the material itself was cDNA or gDNA.

Methods used by the authors: Using reference gene primer amplification, nucleated cell counts were estimated. Clones were sequenced by immunoSEQ multiplex PCR, and TCRdb holds only the in-frame ones, with some missing. For V, J and clone size, that table is used; D and trimming come from the DNA. Found here are over 150,000 clones, about 86% of them singletons; the top ten hold around 28%. Per germline, CDR1 SGHTA and CDR2 FQGTGA. The CDR3 length is 13 residues. V lost 8 bases, J lost 1 base, and 11 bases lay in between. Sequencing used peripheral blood. The gene calls are TRBV7-3 and TRBJ2-5, with D maybe TRBD1 (5 bases). The TCR was taken from a woman aged 55-70 years with acute or convalescent COVID-19. The CDR3 coding sequence is TGTGCCAGCGGAAGGGGTAGCCAAGAGACCCAGTACTTC. Amino acids: CASGRGSQETQYF.